The 2 T cell receptor beta chains below all came from one sample that was sequenced in a study of T and B cells in COVID-19 patients. Blood genomic DNA input for TRB amplification was 250-500 ng. Multiplex PCR with BIOMED2 TRB-A/B primer pools amplified TRB rearrangements. Each CDR3 protein gets one entry after TCRdb re-called the multiplex PCR reads with MiXCR. The repertoire consists of around 30,000 distinct CDR3 sequences, with 30% to 35% occurring once and the leading ten covering around 1.8%. Sequenced material: blood. Source of these receptors: a human donor who had recovered from COVID-19.

The chain combines TRBV6-2 or TRBV6-3 with TRBJ2-1, with 8 bases fitting TRBD2. The J segment lost 7 bases and the V segment lost 6 bases, leaving 11 bases of the junction unmatched. The CDR3 contains 15 residues. In germline, CDR1 is MNHEY, CDR2 SVGEGT. Here the CDR3 reads CASSSHGGGRNEQFF. In DNA, the CDR3 is TGTGCCAGCAGCTCCCACGGCGGGGGGAGGAATGAGCAGTTCTTC.

By share, this clonotype ranks as medium-sized (0.01 to 0.1%). The V gene is TRBV19, the J gene TRBJ1-6, with unresolved D. The V gene lost 5 bases and the J gene lost 13 bases, with 18 bases spanning the gap. The CDR3 has 14 residues. CDR1 is LNHDA and CDR2 is SQIVND in the germline V gene (reference sequence). This CDR3 is CASSPPMPGSPLHF. The CDR3 DNA sequence: TGTGCCAGTAGTCCGCCAATGCCCGGATCGCCCCTCCACTTT.